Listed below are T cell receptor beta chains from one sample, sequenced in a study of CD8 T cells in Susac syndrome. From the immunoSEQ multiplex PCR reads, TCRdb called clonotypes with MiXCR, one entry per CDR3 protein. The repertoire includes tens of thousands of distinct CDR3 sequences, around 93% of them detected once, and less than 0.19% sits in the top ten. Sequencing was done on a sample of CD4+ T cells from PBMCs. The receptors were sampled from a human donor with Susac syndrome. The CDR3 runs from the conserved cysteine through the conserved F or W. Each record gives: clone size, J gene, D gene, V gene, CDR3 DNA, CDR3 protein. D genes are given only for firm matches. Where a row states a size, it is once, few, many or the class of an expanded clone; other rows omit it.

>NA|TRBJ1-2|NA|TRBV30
TGTGCCTGCCCCCCCATCGGAAACTATGGCTACACCTTC
CACPPIGNYGYTF
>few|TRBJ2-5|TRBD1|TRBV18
TGTGCCAGCTCACGACAGGGGGCACGGGAGACCCAGTACTTC
CASSRQGARETQYF
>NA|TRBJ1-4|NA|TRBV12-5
TGTGCTAGTGGTTTGGTACGACGAGGGGCTAATGAAAAACTGTTTTTT
CASGLVRRGANEKLFF
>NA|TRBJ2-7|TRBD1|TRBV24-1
TGTGCCACCAGTGGGACAGGGGGCTCCTACGAGCAGTACTTC
CATSGTGGSYEQYF
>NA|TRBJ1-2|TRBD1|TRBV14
TGTGCCAGCAGTCAAATCGACAGGGTGGGATTTGGTCTAGGCTACACCTTC
CASSQIDRVGFGLGYTF
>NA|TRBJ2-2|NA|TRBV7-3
TGTGCCAGCAGCTCCGACACTTACACCGGGGAGCTGTTTTTT
CASSSDTYTGELFF
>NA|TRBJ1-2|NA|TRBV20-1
TGCAGTGCTAGAGATCCAGGAACTATAAGCTACACCTTC
CSARDPGTISYTF
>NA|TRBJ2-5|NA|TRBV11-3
TGTGCCAGCAGCTTAGAAGGGTGGGACGGGGAGACCCAGTACTTC
CASSLEGWDGETQYF
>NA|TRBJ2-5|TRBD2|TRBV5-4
TGTGCCACCCGAGGCGGGGGGGTATTGGAGACCCAGTACTTC
CATRGGGVLETQYF
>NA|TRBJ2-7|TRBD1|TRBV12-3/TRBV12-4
TGTGCCAGCAGCCCTCTTTTGGGACAGGCCACCTACGAGCAGTACTTC
CASSPLLGQATYEQYF
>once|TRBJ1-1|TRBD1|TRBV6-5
TGTGCCAGCAGTTACTCCAAAAGGGGGCTGCTCGCTGAAGCTTTCTTT
CASSYSKRGLLAEAFF
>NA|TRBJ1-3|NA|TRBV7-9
TGTGCCAGACGAAGGGGAAACACCATATATTTT
CARRRGNTIYF
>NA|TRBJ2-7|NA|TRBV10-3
TGTGCCATCAGTGAGTCGAGGAACAACTACGAGCAGTACTTC
CAISESRNNYEQYF
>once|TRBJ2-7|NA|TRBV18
TGTGCCAGCTCACCCGACAGGAGCTCCTACGAGCAGTACTTC
CASSPDRSSYEQYF
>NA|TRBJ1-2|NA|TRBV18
TGTGCCAGCTCACCACGATTGATTACAGCTAACTATGGCTACACCTTC
CASSPRLITANYGYTF
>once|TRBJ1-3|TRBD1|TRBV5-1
TGCGCCAGCAGCGGACAGGGGGCTGCAGGAAACACCATATATTTT
CASSGQGAAGNTIYF
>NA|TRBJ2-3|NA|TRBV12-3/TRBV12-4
TGTGCCAGCAGTTTAGCTGGGGGGTTCCCAGATACGCAGTATTTT
CASSLAGGFPDTQYF
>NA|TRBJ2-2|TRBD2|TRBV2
TGTGCCAGCAGTGACGCTAGCGGGGGGGCCGGGGAGCTGTTTTTT
CASSDASGGAGELFF
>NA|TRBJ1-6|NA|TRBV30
TGTGCCTGGACCGGAGGACCGTTAAATTCACCCCTCCACTTT
CAWTGGPLNSPLHF
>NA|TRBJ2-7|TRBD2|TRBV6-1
TGTGCCAGCAGTGCCGCCATGGGGAGCGGGGGCAATAACTACGAGCAGTACTTC
CASSAAMGSGGNNYEQYF
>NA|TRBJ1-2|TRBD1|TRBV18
TGTGCCAGCTCACCCCGGGACAGGGGCAGCTATGGCTACACCTTC
CASSPRDRGSYGYTF
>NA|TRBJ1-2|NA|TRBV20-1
TGCAGTGCTGGAAACTATGGCTACACCTTC
CSAGNYGYTF